The 20 T cell receptor beta chains listed next were all sequenced from one sample in a study of cytomegalovirus exposure and HLA in healthy donors. The PCR was carried out with 60 Vbeta primers and 13 Jbeta primers. Sequenced by immunoSEQ multiplex PCR; TCRdb stores in-frame clones only, minus some. The table includes some 150,000 clones, about 74% detected once. Sequencing used PBMCs. These receptor sequences come from a young man in good health and CMV-seropositive.

CDR3 residues: CASSLKGDYEQYF. As DNA, the CDR3 is TGTGCCAGCAGCTTAAAGGGGGACTACGAGCAGTACTTC. The chain combines TRBV13 with TRBJ2-7, with D perhaps matching TRBD1 (6 bases). The CDR3 loop spans 13 amino acids. V was cut by 2 bases and J by 3 bases, with 8 bases left in between. Germline-derived CDR1 and CDR2 are PRHDT and FYEKMQ (reference sequence).

The V gene is TRBV18, the J gene TRBJ1-1; 10 positions match TRBD1. V was clipped by 8 bases and J by 7 bases; unmatched bases: 4. Germline loops: CDR1 KGHSH, CDR2 LQKENI. The CDR3 covers 12 residues. CDR3 residues: CASTGQGLEAFF. CDR3 bases: TGTGCCAGCACGGGACAGGGGCTTGAAGCTTTCTTT.

This clone appeared a few times. The rearrangement links TRBV4-2 to TRBJ1-5; 7 bases agree with TRBD1. J lost 2 bases, V lost 5 bases, and 6 bases had no gene match. Germline V gives CDR1 LGHNA, CDR2 YNFKEQ. CDR3 length: 15 amino acids. CDR3 in amino acids: CASSGTGEGNQPQHF. The CDR3 DNA sequence: TGTGCCAGCAGCGGCACAGGGGAGGGCAATCAGCCCCAGCATTTT.

This rearrangement joins TRBV2 to TRBJ1-3, with TRBD1 matching 10 bases. This CDR3 comprises 16 residues. CDR1 and CDR2 from the germline V gene are SNHLY and FYNNEI. V gave up 4 bases and J gave up 8 bases; unmatched junction bases: 11. The CDR3 DNA reads TGTGCCAGCAGTGTATTGGGACAGGGGATGGGTGACACCATATATTTT. It codes for CASSVLGQGMGDTIYF.

The chain carries TRBV6-1 and TRBJ2-7; 9 bases map to TRBD1. The germline CDR1 and CDR2 sequences are MNHNS and SASEGT. V gave up 6 bases and J gave up 6 bases; unmatched junction bases: 9. CDR3 size: 14 residues. As DNA, the CDR3 is TGTGCCAGCAGCGCACAGGGGGCGCAGGGCGAGCAGTACTTC. Its protein is CASSAQGAQGEQYF.

The chain has TRBV11-2 and TRBJ2-5; possibly TRBD2 for D (5 bases). Trimming took off 8 bases at V and 5 bases at J, with 15 bases between the two ends. The germline CDR1 and CDR2 sequences are SGHAT and FQNNGV. The CDR3 has 13 residues. In nucleotides, the CDR3 is TGTGCCAGCCGTCGGGGAGCTGCCGAGACCCAGTACTTC. It yields the protein CASRRGAAETQYF. The full variable domain, rest sourced from reference TRBV11-2 and TRBJ2-5, is EAGVAQSPRYKIIEKRQSVAFWCNPISGHATLYWYQQILGQGPKLLIQFQNNGVVDDSQLPKDRFSAERLKGVDSTLKIQPAKLEDSAVYLCASRRGAAETQYFGPGTRLLVL.

The V call is TRBV10-3, the J call TRBJ2-1; TRBD2 agrees at 11 bases. The CDR3 is 21 residues long. V gave up 0 bases and J gave up 0 bases; unmatched junction bases: 13. Germline V gives CDR1 ENHRY, CDR2 SYGVKD. This CDR3 reads CAISESSGTSGYMSSYNEQFF. For the CDR3, the DNA is TGTGCCATCAGTGAGTCCTCCGGGACTAGCGGATACATGAGCTCCTACAATGAGCAGTTCTTC.

This chain connects TRBV2 to TRBJ2-2, with 7 bases fitting TRBD1. V lost 4 bases, J lost 7 bases, and 9 bases stayed unmatched. The CDR3 is 15 residues long. CDR1 and CDR2 from the germline V gene are SNHLY and FYNNEI. The CDR3 spells CASSVTRGLGGELFF. CDR3 bases: TGTGCCAGCAGTGTTACAAGGGGGCTAGGCGGGGAGCTGTTTTTT.

Written as DNA, the CDR3 is TGTGCCAGCGGACTAGCGGGGTGGGGAGATACGCAGTATTTT. Encoded protein: CASGLAGWGDTQYF. This rearrangement joins TRBV7-8 to TRBJ2-3, with TRBD2 matching 12 bases. This CDR3 region has 14 residues. Trimming removed 8 bases from V and 5 bases from J; junction bases left unmatched: 5. The V gene's germline CDR1 is SGHVS and CDR2 FQNEAQ.

The chain has TRBV27 and TRBJ1-1; weak D call: TRBD1 (6 bases). This CDR3 has 14 residues. Germline V gene lookup returns CDR1 MNHEY and CDR2 SMNVEV (reference sequence). V was pared by 0 bases and J by 7 bases, with 12 bases between. CDR3 nucleotides: TGTGCCAGCAGTTTATCGAGGGGGTCTGGTGAAGCTTTCTTT. Amino acids: CASSLSRGSGEAFF.

The chain carries TRBV6-5 and TRBJ1-6; 8 nucleotides align to TRBD1. Trimming removed 2 bases from V and 5 bases from J; junction bases left unmatched: 5. CDR1 is MNHEY and CDR2 is SVGAGI in the germline V gene. CDR3 length equals 16 residues. Written as DNA, the CDR3 is TGTGCCAGCAGTTACCAAGGACAGGGAAATAATTCACCCCTCCACTTT. The encoded protein is CASSYQGQGNNSPLHF.

This sequence joins TRBV10-3 and TRBJ2-1; D perhaps matches TRBD1 (5 bases). CDR3 size: 13 residues. Between the trimmed V and J ends, which lost 6 bases and 5 bases, there was a span of 11 bases. The germline CDR1 and CDR2 sequences are ENHRY and SYGVKD. The CDR3, as DNA: TGTGCCATCAGATCGACAGAAAACAATGAGCAGTTCTTC. Encoded protein: CAIRSTENNEQFF.

With regard to this clone: Its ends do not fully match the called genes, so a read error is possible. The gene calls are TRBV5-1 and TRBJ2-3, with 8 bases matching TRBD2. This CDR3 region has 15 residues. In germline, CDR1 is SGHRS, CDR2 YFSETQ. In DNA, the CDR3 is TGCGCCAGCAGGGAAACGGGGGGGCTGACAGGTACGCAGTATTTT. This gives the protein CASRETGGLTGTQYF.

This chain uses TRBV5-4 with TRBJ1-1; 7 bases map to TRBD1. The CDR3 has 13 residues. The V and J ends lost 3 bases and 4 bases, in that order; junction bases with no gene match: 3. CDR1 and CDR2 (germline): SGHNT, YYREEE (reference sequence). CDR3 nucleotides: TGTGCCAGCAGCTATCAGGGGGGCACTGAAGCTTTCTTT. This codes for CASSYQGGTEAFF. Together with reference TRBV5-4 and TRBJ1-1, the CDR3 gives the full variable domain: ETGVTQSPTHLIKTRGQQVTLRCSSQSGHNTVSWYQQALGQGPQFIFQYYREEENGRGNFPPRFSGLQFPNYSSELNVNALELDDSALYLCASSYQGGTEAFFGQGTRLTVV.

V gene TRBV6-6 combines with J gene TRBJ2-1, with 9 nucleotides matching TRBD2. In germline, CDR1 is MNHNY, CDR2 SVGAGI (reference sequence). Germline trimming cut 0 bases from V and 4 bases from J; bases unmatched to any gene: 4. The length of the CDR3 is 16 residues. CDR3 sequence: CASSYSVLAGYNEQFF. The CDR3 nucleotides are TGTGCCAGCAGTTACTCGGTTCTAGCGGGGTACAATGAGCAGTTCTTC.

J is TRBJ1-2 and V is TRBV4-2; no definite D call. V was trimmed by 0 bases and J by 4 bases, leaving 15 bases between them. The CDR3 loop spans 16 amino acids. The V gene's germline CDR1 is LGHNA and CDR2 YNFKEQ. The CDR3 bases are TGTGCCAGCAGCCAAGATCTCGTATATCCCCTCTATGGCTACACCTTC. Its protein is CASSQDLVYPLYGYTF.

This clone came up a few times. The same CDR3 is also encoded by other DNA sequences in this sample. This chain links TRBV15 with TRBJ1-6; weak D call: TRBD1 (5 bases). The V end lost 0 bases, the J end lost 13 bases, and 16 bases lay between the germline ends. CDR1 is LNHNV and CDR2 is YYDKDF in the germline V gene (reference sequence). The CDR3 runs 15 residues. The CDR3 reads CATSRDGRAESPLHF. The CDR3 DNA reads as TGTGCCACCAGCAGAGATGGCAGGGCGGAATCCCCCCTCCACTTT.

CDR3 sequence (DNA): TGTGCCAGCAGTGAAGGGACTAGCGGGGGGTACAATGAGCAGTTCTTC. It translates to CASSEGTSGGYNEQFF. The chain is built from TRBV6-1 and TRBJ2-1; 14 nucleotides line up with TRBD2. The length of the CDR3 is 16 residues. Trimming cost V 1 base and J 4 bases; bases outside gene matches: 0. Germline CDR1 and CDR2: MNHNS and SASEGT.

This clone was seen a handful of times. The chain combines TRBV28 with TRBJ1-5; TRBD1 might be the D (5 bases). Germline V gene sequence: CDR1 MDHEN, CDR2 SYDVKM. The V end lost 6 bases, the J end lost 3 bases, and 15 bases lay between the germline ends. This CDR3 is 15 amino acids long. CDR3 DNA: TGTGCCAGCAGCCCCCCTGGGGCTCTCAATCAGCCCCAGCATTTT. This gives the protein CASSPPGALNQPQHF.

By share of the sample, this clone is medium-sized. The CDR3 sequence: CASRRQNSGANVLTF. The CDR3 region has the DNA TGTGCCAGCAGGAGACAGAACTCTGGGGCCAACGTCCTGACTTTC. This sequence joins TRBV11-1 and TRBJ2-6, with D perhaps TRBD1 (5 bases). Germline V gene lookup returns CDR1 SGHAT and CDR2 FQDESV (reference sequence). V was trimmed by 6 bases and J by 0 bases, leaving 9 bases between them. This CDR3 region has 15 residues.